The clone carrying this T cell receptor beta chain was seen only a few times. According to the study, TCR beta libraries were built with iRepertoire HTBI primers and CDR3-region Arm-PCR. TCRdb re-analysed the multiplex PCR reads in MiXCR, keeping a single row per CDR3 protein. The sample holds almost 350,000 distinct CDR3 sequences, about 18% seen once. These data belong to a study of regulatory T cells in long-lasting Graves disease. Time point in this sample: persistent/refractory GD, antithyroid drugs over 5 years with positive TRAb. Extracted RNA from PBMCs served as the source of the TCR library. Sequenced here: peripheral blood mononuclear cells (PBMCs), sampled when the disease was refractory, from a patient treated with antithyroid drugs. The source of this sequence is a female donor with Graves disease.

This CDR3 is CASKGDYSNQPQHF. CDR3 in DNA: TGTGCCAGTAAGGGGGACTATAGCAATCAGCCCCAGCATTTT. This chain links TRBV19 with TRBJ1-5; D is possibly TRBD1 (6 bases). There are 14 residues in the CDR3. V lost 7 bases, J lost 0 bases, and 10 bases lay in between. The germline gives CDR1 LNHDA, CDR2 SQIVND (reference sequence).